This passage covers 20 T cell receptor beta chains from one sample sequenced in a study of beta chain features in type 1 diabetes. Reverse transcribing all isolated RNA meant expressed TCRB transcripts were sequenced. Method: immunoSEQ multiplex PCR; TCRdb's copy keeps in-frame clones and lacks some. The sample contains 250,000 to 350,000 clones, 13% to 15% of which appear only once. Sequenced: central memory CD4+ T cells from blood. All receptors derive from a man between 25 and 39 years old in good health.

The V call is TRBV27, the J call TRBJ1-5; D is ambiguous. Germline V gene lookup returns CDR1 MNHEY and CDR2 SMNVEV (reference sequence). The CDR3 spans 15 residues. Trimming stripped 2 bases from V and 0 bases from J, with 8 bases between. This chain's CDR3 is CASSLNGNSNQPQHF. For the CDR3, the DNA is TGTGCCAGCAGTTTAAATGGAAATAGCAATCAGCCCCAGCATTTT.

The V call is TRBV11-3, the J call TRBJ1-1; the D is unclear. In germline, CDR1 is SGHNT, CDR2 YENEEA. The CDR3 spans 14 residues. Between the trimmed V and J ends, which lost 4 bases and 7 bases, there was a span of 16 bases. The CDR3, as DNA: TGTGCCAGCAGCTACGCCAAGACCAGCTTTGAAGCTTTCTTT. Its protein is CASSYAKTSFEAFF.

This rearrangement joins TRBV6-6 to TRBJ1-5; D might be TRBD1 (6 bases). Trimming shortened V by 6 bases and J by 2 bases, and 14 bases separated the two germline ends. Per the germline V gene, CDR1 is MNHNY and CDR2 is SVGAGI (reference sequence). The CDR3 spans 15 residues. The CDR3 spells CASRRQDIGNQPQHF. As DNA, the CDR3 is TGTGCCAGCAGGAGACAGGACATCGGCAATCAGCCCCAGCATTTT.

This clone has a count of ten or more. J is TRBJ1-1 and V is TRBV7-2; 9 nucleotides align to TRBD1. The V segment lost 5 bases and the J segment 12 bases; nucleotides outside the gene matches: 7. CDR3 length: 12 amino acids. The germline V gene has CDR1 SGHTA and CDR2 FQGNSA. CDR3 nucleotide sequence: TGTGCCAGCAGCCTAACAGGGGGCGCGACTTTCTTT. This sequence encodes CASSLTGGATFF.

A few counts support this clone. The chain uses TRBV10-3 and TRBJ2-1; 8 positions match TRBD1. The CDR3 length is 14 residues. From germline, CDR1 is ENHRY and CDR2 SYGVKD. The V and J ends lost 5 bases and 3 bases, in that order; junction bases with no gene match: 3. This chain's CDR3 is CAISPGTGYNEQFF. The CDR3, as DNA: TGTGCCATCAGTCCCGGGACAGGCTACAATGAGCAGTTCTTC.

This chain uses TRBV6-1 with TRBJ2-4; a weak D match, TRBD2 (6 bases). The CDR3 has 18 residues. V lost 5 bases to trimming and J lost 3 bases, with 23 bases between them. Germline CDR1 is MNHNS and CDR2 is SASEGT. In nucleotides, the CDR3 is TGTGCCAGCAGTAAAGAGCTTCGGGGGATCGCGGTCAAAAACATTCAGTACTTC. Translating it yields CASSKELRGIAVKNIQYF.

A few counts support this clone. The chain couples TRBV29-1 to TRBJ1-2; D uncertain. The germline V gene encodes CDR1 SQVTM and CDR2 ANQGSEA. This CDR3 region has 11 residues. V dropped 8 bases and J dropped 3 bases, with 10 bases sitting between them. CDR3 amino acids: CSLGRDYGYTF. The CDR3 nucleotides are TGCAGCCTTGGGAGGGACTATGGCTACACCTTC.

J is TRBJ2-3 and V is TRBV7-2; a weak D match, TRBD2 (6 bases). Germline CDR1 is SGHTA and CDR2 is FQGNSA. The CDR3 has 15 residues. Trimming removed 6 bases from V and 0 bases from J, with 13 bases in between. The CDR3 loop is CASSLGTASTDTQYF. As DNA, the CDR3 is TGTGCCAGCAGTTTGGGGACTGCTAGCACAGATACGCAGTATTTT.

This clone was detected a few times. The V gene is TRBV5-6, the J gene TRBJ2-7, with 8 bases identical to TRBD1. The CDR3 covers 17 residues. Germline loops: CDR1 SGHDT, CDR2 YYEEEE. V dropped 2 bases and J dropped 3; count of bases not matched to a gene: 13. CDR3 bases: TGTGCCAGCAGCTTCTGTATCGGGACAGGAGGCTTCTACGAGCAGTACGTC. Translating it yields CASSFCIGTGGFYEQYV.

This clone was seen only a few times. Here the CDR3 DNA reads TGCGCCAGCAGCTTGGTGTCAGGACCGCAAGAGACCCAGTACTTC. It yields the protein CASSLVSGPQETQYF. The J gene is TRBJ2-5, the V gene TRBV5-1; D unclear. Trimming pared 0 bases from V and 2 bases from J, leaving 11 bases between. The CDR3 contains 15 residues. The germline V gene encodes CDR1 SGHRS and CDR2 YFSETQ.

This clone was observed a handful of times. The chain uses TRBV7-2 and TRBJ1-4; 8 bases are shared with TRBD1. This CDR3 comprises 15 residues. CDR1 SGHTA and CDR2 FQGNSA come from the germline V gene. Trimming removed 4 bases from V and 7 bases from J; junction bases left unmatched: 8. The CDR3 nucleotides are TGTGCCAGCAGCTATCAGGGGGCTGAGGGTGAAAAACTGTTTTTT. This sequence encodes CASSYQGAEGEKLFF.

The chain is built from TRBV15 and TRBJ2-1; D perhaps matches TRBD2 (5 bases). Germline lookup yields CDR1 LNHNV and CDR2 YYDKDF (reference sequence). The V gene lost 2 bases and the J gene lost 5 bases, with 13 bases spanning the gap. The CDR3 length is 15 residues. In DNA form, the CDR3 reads TGTGCCACCAGCAGACCCCGGGGAGATAACAATGAGCAGTTCTTC. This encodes CATSRPRGDNNEQFF.

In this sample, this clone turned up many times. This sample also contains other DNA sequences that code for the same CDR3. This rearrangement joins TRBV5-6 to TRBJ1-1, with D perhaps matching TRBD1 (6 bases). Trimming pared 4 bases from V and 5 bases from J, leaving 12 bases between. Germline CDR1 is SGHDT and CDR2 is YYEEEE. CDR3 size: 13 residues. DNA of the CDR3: TGTGCCAGCAGCCCGGGGGGCAGAACTGAAGCTTTCTTT. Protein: CASSPGGRTEAFF.

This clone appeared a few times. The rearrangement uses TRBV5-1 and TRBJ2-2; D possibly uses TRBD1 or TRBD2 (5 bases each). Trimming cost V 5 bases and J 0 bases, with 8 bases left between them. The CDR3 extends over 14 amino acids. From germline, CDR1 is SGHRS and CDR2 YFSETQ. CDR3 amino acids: CASRRGPNTGELFF. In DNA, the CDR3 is TGCGCCAGCAGGAGGGGCCCGAACACCGGGGAGCTGTTTTTT.

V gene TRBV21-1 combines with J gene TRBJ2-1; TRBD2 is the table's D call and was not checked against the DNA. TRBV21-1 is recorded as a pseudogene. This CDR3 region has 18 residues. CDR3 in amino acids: CASSLRREGGLPYNEQFF. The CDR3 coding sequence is TGTGCCAGCAGCCTCCGGCGGGAGGGTGGGCTTCCCTACAATGAGCAGTTCTTC.

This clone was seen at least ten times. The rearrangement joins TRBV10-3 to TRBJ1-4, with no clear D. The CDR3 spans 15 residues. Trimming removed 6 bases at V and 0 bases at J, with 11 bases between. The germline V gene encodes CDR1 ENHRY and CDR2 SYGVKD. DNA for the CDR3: TGTGCCATCAGGCGAGGGCCCGCAACTAATGAAAAACTGTTTTTT. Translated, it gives CAIRRGPATNEKLFF.

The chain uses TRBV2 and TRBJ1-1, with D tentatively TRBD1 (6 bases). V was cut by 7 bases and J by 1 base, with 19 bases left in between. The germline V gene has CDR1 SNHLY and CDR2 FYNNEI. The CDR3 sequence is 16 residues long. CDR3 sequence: CASNRSPGQPNTEAFF. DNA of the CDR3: TGTGCCAGCAACCGCTCCCCAGGACAGCCGAACACTGAAGCTTTCTTT.

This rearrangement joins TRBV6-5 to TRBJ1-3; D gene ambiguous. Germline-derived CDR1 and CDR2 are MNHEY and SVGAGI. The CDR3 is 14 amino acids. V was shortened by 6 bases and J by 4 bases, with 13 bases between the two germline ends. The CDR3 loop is CASSQTSTGNTIYF. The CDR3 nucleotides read TGTGCCAGCAGCCAGACTTCGACCGGAAACACCATATATTTT.

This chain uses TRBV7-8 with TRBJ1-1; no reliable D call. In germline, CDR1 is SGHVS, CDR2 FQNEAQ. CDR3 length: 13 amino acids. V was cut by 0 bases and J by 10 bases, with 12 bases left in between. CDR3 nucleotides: TGTGCCAGCAGCTTAGCGTGGGGTGGCATAGCTTTCTTT. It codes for CASSLAWGGIAFF.

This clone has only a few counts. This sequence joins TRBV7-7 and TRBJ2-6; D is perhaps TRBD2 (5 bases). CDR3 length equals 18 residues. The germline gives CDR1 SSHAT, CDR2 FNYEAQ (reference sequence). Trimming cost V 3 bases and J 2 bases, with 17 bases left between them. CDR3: CASSLNSLRVAGANVLTF. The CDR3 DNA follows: TGTGCCAGCAGCTTGAACAGCCTGAGGGTAGCTGGGGCCAACGTCCTGACTTTC.